The present T cell receptor beta chain was sequenced within a study of PD-1 blockade in classical Hodgkin lymphoma. Study-level background: Patients were dosed intravenously with nivolumab at 3 mg/kg every 2 weeks. Study-wide results and caveats: Patients starting nivolumab under 1 year after ASCT were excluded. The authors have not defined what causes the repertoire differences, possibly disease activity or prior therapy.

Sequencing was performed with immunoSEQ multiplex PCR; in TCRdb, only in-frame clones are kept and a portion is missing. The sample includes tens of thousands of clones, roughly 70% of them seen just once. The CDR3 is 14 residues long. The V and J ends lost 0 bases and 1 base respectively, with 6 bases between them. The germline gives CDR1 MNHEY, CDR2 SVGAGI. Each patient experienced a relapse that followed autologous stem cell transplantation, and brentuximab vedotin exposure varied. On this clone: Antigen specificity is unknown.

The clonotype comes from a human donor with classical Hodgkin lymphoma. The sequencing used peripheral blood mononuclear cells (PBMCs), collected at baseline. The chain carries TRBV6-5 and TRBJ1-1; D not resolved. Here the CDR3 reads CASSYSYRNTEAFF. The CDR3 DNA reads TGTGCCAGCAGTTACTCATATAGGAACACTGAAGCTTTCTTT.